Shown below are 23 T cell receptor beta chains from a single sample sequenced in a study of blood T cells in healthy people across ages. The second PCR ran roughly 6 to 11 cycles with a sample-barcoded 5' primer and J-beta primers. TCRdb re-analysed the 5' RACE reads in MiXCR, keeping a single row per CDR3 protein. The table shows roughly 650,000 distinct CDR3 sequences, with 32% occurring only once. The sample comprised blood. Receptors were obtained from a woman of 80 years or more in good health.

The rearrangement joins TRBV9 to TRBJ2-5; perhaps D is TRBD1 or TRBD2 (5 bases each). The length of the CDR3 is 15 residues. The germline CDR1 and CDR2 sequences are SGDLS and YYNGEE. V gave up 0 bases and J gave up 1 base, with 10 bases separating them. CDR3 in DNA: TGTGCCAGCAGCGTAGGGACCGGGACCCAAGAGACCCAGTACTTC. Protein: CASSVGTGTQETQYF.

This chain uses TRBV24-1 with TRBJ2-1; TRBD2 aligns across 10 bases. Trimming at V came to 3 bases and at J to 3 bases, leaving 7 bases not matched to a gene. The CDR3 extends over 17 amino acids. CDR1 and CDR2 from the germline V gene are KGHDR and SFDVKD. The CDR3 spells CATSDAAGTSDYNEQFF. CDR3 sequence (DNA): TGTGCCACCAGTGATGCCGCCGGGACTAGCGACTACAATGAGCAGTTCTTC.

This clonotype was found many times. The gene calls are TRBV7-2 and TRBJ2-7; 9 bases map to TRBD2. This CDR3 is 16 amino acids long. Losses at the gene ends were 1 base for V and 0 bases for J; bases not matched to a gene: 4. CDR1 and CDR2 (germline): SGHTA, FQGNSA. CDR3 in DNA: TGTGCCAGCAGCTTAGTAGGTAGCGGGGGCTCCTACGAGCAGTACTTC. Translation: CASSLVGSGGSYEQYF. Drawing the rest from reference TRBV7-2 and TRBJ2-7, the complete variable domain is GAGVSQSPSNKVTEKGKDVELRCDPISGHTALYWYRQSLGQGLEFLIYFQGNSAPDKSGLPSDRFSAERTGGSVSTLTIQRTQQEDSAVYLCASSLVGSGGSYEQYFGPGTRLTVT.

This clonotype was recorded many times. This chain connects TRBV18 to TRBJ1-5; unclear D gene. Trimming stripped 3 bases from V and 9 bases from J, with 15 bases between. Germline CDR1 KGHSH, CDR2 LQKENI. The CDR3 runs to 14 residues. This CDR3 is CASSPSALLGPQHF. CDR3 nucleotides: TGTGCCAGCTCACCTTCGGCCCTCCTCGGGCCCCAGCATTTT.

This clonotype was recorded many times. The chain recombines TRBV7-2 with TRBJ2-7; 7 bases fit TRBD1. Trimming took 5 bases from V and 6 from J; bases not matched to a gene: 10. Germline CDR1 reads SGHTA; CDR2 reads FQGNSA. CDR3 length equals 14 residues. The DNA for the CDR3 is TGTGCCAGCAGCACTCGACAGGGTATGGGCGAGCAGTACTTC. This encodes CASSTRQGMGEQYF.

The chain combines TRBV15 with TRBJ2-1; TRBD1 agrees at 9 bases. J gave up 8 bases and V 5 bases, and 16 bases lay outside the gene matches. Germline CDR1 is LNHNV and CDR2 is YYDKDF (reference sequence). The CDR3 runs to 17 residues. The CDR3 here is CATSGTSPGQGIYEQFF. The CDR3 coding sequence is TGTGCCACCAGCGGAACTTCCCCGGGACAGGGTATCTATGAGCAGTTCTTC.

This clonotype occurred many times. J is TRBJ2-7 and V is TRBV20-1; 8 bases are shared with TRBD1. This CDR3 is built from 14 residues. Trimming took 0 bases from V and 4 from J; bases not matched to a gene: 5. The germline V gene has CDR1 DFQATT and CDR2 SNEGSKA (reference sequence). The CDR3, as DNA: TGCAGTGCTAGAGACGGACAGGGTGGGTACGAGCAGTACTTC. Translation: CSARDGQGGYEQYF.

The chain couples TRBV6-6 to TRBJ1-1; D perhaps matches TRBD1 (6 bases). This CDR3 contains 14 residues. Germline lookup yields CDR1 MNHNY and CDR2 SVGAGI (reference sequence). The ends were cut back, 4 bases at V and 2 bases at J, with 11 bases in the middle. CDR3 bases: TGTGCCAGCAGTTCCTCGGACAGTAACACTGAAGCTTTCTTT. Encoded protein: CASSSSDSNTEAFF.

The rearrangement joins TRBV29-1 to TRBJ1-3; D gene uncertain. Germline lookup yields CDR1 SQVTM and CDR2 ANQGSEA. V lost 8 bases and J lost 6, with 20 bases in between. The CDR3 covers 14 residues. The CDR3 here is CSYRRGTTTNTIYF. The CDR3 DNA is TGCAGCTATCGAAGAGGCACAACGACAAACACCATATATTTT.

The chain joins TRBV4-2 to TRBJ2-3; 9 bases agree with TRBD2. The trim removed 1 base at V and 5 bases at J, leaving 7 bases unmatched. This CDR3 is 16 amino acids long. Germline CDR1 reads LGHNA; CDR2 reads YNFKEQ. The CDR3 DNA sequence: TGTGCCAGCAGCCAAGTTGGTAGCGGGGGCGGAGATACGCAGTATTTT. Translated, it gives CASSQVGSGGGDTQYF.

This clonotype showed up just once. V and J are TRBV6-5 and TRBJ1-2; no reliable D call. The length of the CDR3 is 14 residues. CDR1 is MNHEY and CDR2 is SVGAGI in the germline V gene. Trimming took off 0 bases at V and 0 bases at J, with 5 bases between the two ends. CDR3: CASSYSNTNYGYTF. CDR3 nucleotides: TGTGCCAGCAGTTACTCTAATACTAACTATGGCTACACCTTC.

V is TRBV28 and J is TRBJ1-4; 11 bases align to TRBD1. There are 15 residues in the CDR3. Trimming cost V 5 bases and J 8 bases; bases outside gene matches: 7. Germline V lookup: CDR1 MDHEN, CDR2 SYDVKM. The CDR3: CASSPYGTGGEKLFF. CDR3 sequence (DNA): TGTGCCAGCAGTCCCTATGGGACAGGGGGGGAAAAACTGTTTTTT.

This clonotype was detected ten times or more. The chain recombines TRBV5-1 with TRBJ2-7; 9 nucleotides align to TRBD1. V shed 4 bases and J 7 bases; nucleotides not matched to a gene: 15. The V gene's germline CDR1 is SGHRS and CDR2 YFSETQ. The CDR3 covers 16 residues. As DNA, the CDR3 is TGCGCCAGCAGCCCACCGGGACAGGGCCCATCGGAGGAGCAGTACTTC. Protein product: CASSPPGQGPSEEQYF.

This clonotype appeared many times. J is TRBJ1-5 and V is TRBV20-1; D not resolved. V was cut by 2 bases and J by 4 bases, with 12 bases left in between. This CDR3 comprises 14 residues. Germline V gives CDR1 DFQATT, CDR2 SNEGSKA (reference sequence). The CDR3 nucleotides are TGCAGTGCTAGAATTGGTCAGTTTAATCAGCCCCAGCATTTT. This translates into CSARIGQFNQPQHF.

This clonotype was picked up one time. The V and J genes are TRBV10-1 and TRBJ2-5; no reliable D call. The CDR3 covers 11 residues. V lost 9 bases to trimming and J lost 5 bases, with 10 bases between them. Germline values: CDR1 WNHNN, CDR2 SYGVQD (reference sequence). For the CDR3, the DNA is TGCGCCAGTCCCCTTTGGGAGACCCAGTACTTC. Translated, it gives CASPLWETQYF.

The genes are TRBV28 and TRBJ2-1, with D possibly being TRBD1 or TRBD2 (5 bases each). The CDR3 has 16 residues. V lost 4 bases to trimming and J lost 2 bases, with 15 bases between them. Germline V gene data show CDR1 as MDHEN and CDR2 as SYDVKM. The CDR3 DNA is TGTGCCAGCAGTTCTGGGTGGGGGAAACCCTACAATGAGCAGTTCTTC. Its translation is CASSSGWGKPYNEQFF.

On this clonotype: A much larger clone differs by one base, so this may be a read error. The chain couples TRBV7-2 to TRBJ2-2; D might be TRBD2 (5 bases). There are 12 residues in the CDR3. The germline gives CDR1 SGHTA, CDR2 FQGNSA. For the CDR3, the DNA is TGTGCCAGCAGCTTAATTCCCGGGGAGCGGTTTTTT. It encodes CASSLIPGERFF.

The chain recombines TRBV5-6 with TRBJ1-1; weak D call: TRBD1 (6 bases). The germline CDR1 and CDR2 sequences are SGHDT and YYEEEE. The CDR3 is made up of 14 amino acids. Trimming stripped 3 bases from V and 3 bases from J, with 12 bases between. CDR3 in DNA: TGTGCCAGCAGCTCTCTATCAGGGGACACTGAAGCTTTCTTT. Translation: CASSSLSGDTEAFF.

This chain links TRBV5-1 with TRBJ2-3; weak D call: TRBD2 (5 bases). Between the trimmed V and J ends, which lost 5 bases and 5 bases, there was a span of 18 bases. Germline V gene lookup returns CDR1 SGHRS and CDR2 YFSETQ. The CDR3 consists of 15 residues. As DNA, the CDR3 is TGCGCCAGCAGAAAGGCCGGGCAGAGCGGAGATACGCAGTATTTT. This translates into CASRKAGQSGDTQYF.

This clonotype was counted many times. The rearrangement uses TRBV12-3 or TRBV12-4 and TRBJ1-6; D is possibly TRBD1 (5 bases). The CDR3 runs to 14 residues. V was shortened by 1 base and J by 6 bases, with 7 bases between the two germline ends. CDR3 loop: CASSLEQANSPLHF. In DNA, the CDR3 is TGTGCCAGCAGTTTAGAACAGGCTAATTCACCCCTCCACTTT.

The chain carries TRBV30 and TRBJ1-2; no reliable D call. The V gene's germline CDR1 is GTSNPN and CDR2 SVGIG (reference sequence). The CDR3 has 11 amino acids. The ends were cut back, 5 bases at V and 3 bases at J, with 7 bases in the middle. The CDR3 DNA sequence: TGTGCCTGGGTCGCGTACTATGGCTACACCTTC. This translates into CAWVAYYGYTF.

This clonotype occurred many times. The V call is TRBV6-1, the J call TRBJ1-2; 7 bases align to TRBD1. V trimming: 7 bases; J trimming: 7 bases; junction bases outside the gene matches: 6. Germline lookup yields CDR1 MNHNS and CDR2 SASEGT. CDR3 length equals 12 residues. The CDR3 DNA reads TGTGCCAGCATGACAGGGCTTAGTGGCTACACCTTC. This encodes CASMTGLSGYTF.

This clonotype has a single count. V and J are TRBV24-1 and TRBJ2-5, with D possibly called TRBD1 or TRBD2 (5 bases each). From germline, CDR1 is KGHDR and CDR2 SFDVKD. The V gene lost 3 bases and the J gene lost 9 bases, with 19 bases spanning the gap. The CDR3 spans 15 residues. The CDR3 region is CATSDPRDERGAQYF. The DNA of the CDR3 is TGTGCCACCAGTGATCCCCGGGACGAACGTGGGGCCCAGTACTTC.